The 9 T cell receptor beta chains reported below all come from one sample, sequenced in a study of cytomegalovirus exposure and HLA in healthy donors. Libraries were prepared by immunoSEQ multiplex PCR; TCRdb keeps only in-frame clonotypes and omits some of them. Of 250,000 to 400,000 clones listed, roughly 87% are singletons. Sequencing was carried out using PBMCs. The receptor source for this set is a young man in good health and CMV-seronegative.

Remarks on this clone: Distinct nucleotide sequences in the sample also encode this CDR3. The chain couples TRBV5-6 to TRBJ2-7, with 8 bases lining up with TRBD1. CDR1 SGHDT and CDR2 YYEEEE come from the germline V gene. This CDR3 spans 14 amino acids. V was pared by 2 bases and J by 1 base, with 2 bases of the junction left unmatched. The chain's CDR3 is CASSFGTGSYEQYF. CDR3 in DNA: TGTGCCAGCAGCTTCGGGACAGGTTCCTACGAGCAGTACTTC.

The rearrangement uses TRBV7-2 and TRBJ1-3, with D possibly matching TRBD1 (6 bases). The ends were cut back, 1 base at V and 15 bases at J, with 13 bases in the middle. The CDR3 is 12 residues long. CDR1 and CDR2 (germline): SGHTA, FQGNSA. The CDR3 region is CASSLDRDTGYF. The CDR3 DNA reads TGTGCCAGCAGCTTAGATCGGGACACGGGATATTTT.

This sequence joins TRBV6-5 and TRBJ2-5; no definite D call. CDR1 is MNHEY, CDR2 SVGAGI, per germline. V lost 0 bases, J lost 0 bases, and 5 bases lay in between. CDR3 length: 14 residues. The CDR3 reads CASSYSANQETQYF. CDR3 coding DNA: TGTGCCAGCAGTTACTCGGCCAACCAAGAGACCCAGTACTTC.

This chain uses TRBV30 with TRBJ1-5; 10 bases agree with TRBD1. CDR1 GTSNPN and CDR2 SVGIG come from the germline V gene (reference sequence). The ends lost 3 bases at V and 0 bases at J; junction bases unmatched: 8. The CDR3 totals 17 residues. Here the CDR3 reads CAWSSGQGPLSNQPQHF. In DNA, the CDR3 is TGTGCCTGGAGCTCGGGACAGGGGCCACTTAGCAATCAGCCCCAGCATTTT.

V usage is TRBV5-1 and J usage is TRBJ2-7; tentatively, D is TRBD1 (5 bases). The germline V and J ends were trimmed by 2 bases and 4 bases, with 16 bases remaining between them. Germline assignment: CDR1 SGHRS and CDR2 YFSETQ. This CDR3 is built from 15 residues. CDR3 residues: CASSFGADGLYEQYF. CDR3 DNA sequence: TGCGCCAGCAGCTTTGGGGCTGACGGTCTTTACGAGCAGTACTTC.

The V and J genes are TRBV11-2 and TRBJ2-1, with a tentative D call TRBD1 (5 bases). In germline, CDR1 is SGHAT, CDR2 FQNNGV. V lost 5 bases and J lost 0, with 11 bases in between. CDR3 length equals 15 residues. The CDR3 loop is CASSPRQSSYNEQFF. DNA for the CDR3: TGTGCCAGCAGCCCACGACAGAGCTCCTACAATGAGCAGTTCTTC.

The rearrangement uses TRBV7-9 and TRBJ2-7, with TRBD2 matching 8 bases. This CDR3 contains 15 residues. V shed 5 bases and J 0 bases; nucleotides not matched to a gene: 6. Germline CDR1 is SEHNR and CDR2 is FQNEAQ (reference sequence). In DNA, the CDR3 is TGTGCCAGCAGCCCCCCGGGGGGGATCTCCTACGAGCAGTACTTC. Its translation is CASSPPGGISYEQYF.

The rearrangement uses TRBV6-5 and TRBJ2-1; perhaps TRBD2 as D (5 bases). Germline values: CDR1 MNHEY, CDR2 SVGAGI. The CDR3 runs to 16 residues. Trimming removed 0 bases at V and 4 bases at J, with 13 bases between. CDR3 sequence: CASSYSSVGVYNEQFF. The CDR3 DNA follows: TGTGCCAGCAGTTACTCGTCCGTGGGAGTATACAATGAGCAGTTCTTC.

A note on this clone: The sample has other DNA sequences that encode this CDR3 too. This sequence joins TRBV5-6 and TRBJ1-4; D is possibly TRBD1 (5 bases). The CDR3 is made up of 16 amino acids. Germline loops: CDR1 SGHDT, CDR2 YYEEEE. V was shortened by 0 bases and J by 0 bases, with 9 bases between the two germline ends. The CDR3 coding sequence is TGTGCCAGCAGCTTGGCTACAGGTGCAACTAATGAAAAACTGTTTTTT. Translated, it gives CASSLATGATNEKLFF. The entire variable domain, with the rest obtained from reference TRBV5-6 and TRBJ1-4, is as follows: DAGVTQSPTHLIKTRGQQVTLRCSPKSGHDTVSWYQQALGQGPQFIFQYYEEEERQRGNFPDRFSGHQFPNYSSELNVNALLLGDSALYLCASSLATGATNEKLFFGSGTQLSVL.